This T cell receptor (beta chain) came from a study of cytomegalovirus exposure and HLA in healthy donors (dated by TCRdb to 2016 to 2017). At the level of the whole study: In an earlier analysis of approximately 640 of the donors, about 260 Gb of sequence data and 117 million unique TCR beta sequences from about 190 million T cells were reported. Besides the first cohort of 550 to 750 subjects, a separate validation cohort made up of 95 to 150 different subjects was used. Across around 400 genotyped donors of the cohort, an average of about 240,000 unique TCR beta nucleotide sequences per donor were sequenced, and 15% to 20% of those sequences were non-productive. Because of strong linkage in the cohort, roughly five DR-DQ haplotypes were treated as single units for association and clustering. The study profiled the T cell repertoires of fewer than 850 subjects by immunosequencing and related them to cytomegalovirus serostatus. The aim of the study was to test whether cataloging public T cell receptors could identify signatures of past pathogen exposure. Alongside the repertoire data, information on donor age, sex, ethnicity and CMV serostatus was compiled. In an earlier analysis of 500 to 650 of the donors, high-throughput TCR beta sequencing was used to judge whether each TCR beta V gene segment behaved as functional or pseudogenic. A later genetic analysis used genome-wide SNP genotypes for about 55% of the 666 donors, treating that subset as a discovery cohort. Both class I and class II loci were covered by HLA typing, at four-digit resolution. To predict cytomegalovirus infection status, the study combined high-throughput TCR immunosequencing, statistical association of individual TCRs with disease status, and machine learning. The number of donors typed differed by locus, with 629-630 for A, B, C, DRB1 and DQB1, roughly 520 for DQA1, over 600 for DPA1, and some 440 for DPB1. In a later analysis, previously published TCR beta repertoires from several hundred donors were re-analyzed and high-resolution HLA genotyping was added so that TCR occurrence patterns could be studied. All discovery cohort repertoires had been generated using a single sequencing platform. An early release covering roughly 640 HLA-typed donors comprised about 310 gigabases of sequencing data and 85 million or so unique TCR sequences. Among the roughly 430 genotyped donors, around 81% belonged to the genetic ancestry cluster associated with self-reported Caucasian donors. Rather than using new phenotypic data, the later analysis identified candidate immune exposures from TCR beta sequences and from how often those sequences occurred across donors. Study-level results and caveats: Correlated functional status among segregating V segments might be attributable to linkage disequilibrium, but an unknown experimental factor could not be ruled out. The earlier analysis of about 600 of the donors excluded about 16 rarely observed V segments, including chromosome 9 orphons, because counts were too low. In a later analysis, HLA-associated TCR beta chains were found to be more clonally expanded and to have lower generation probabilities than equally common non-associated chains. For the cohort, immune exposure information was limited to CMV serostatus. The study listed 150 to 200 TCR beta chains as associated with cytomegalovirus. The presence/absence analyses assumed that sequencing depth was roughly uniform across donors, and that assumption may not be true. HLA typing was unavailable for some donors at each locus, so association tests used only the typed subset. The authors suggested that the approach could potentially be extended to other disease states and immunological phenotypes. Broadly in line with IMGT annotations, most TCR beta V segments showed up in productive rearrangements about 90% or about 30% of the time in an earlier analysis of 587 of the donors. In both the original and validation cohorts, the classifier was reported to diagnose cytomegalovirus status with high specificity and sensitivity. A later analysis associated 16,951 TCR beta sequences with specific HLA alleles at a false discovery rate of 0.05. In a later analysis, the rate of TCR association differed among HLA loci, with DRB1 alleles having the most associated TCRs and HLA-C alleles having the fewest. Some IMGT-functional V segments, including TRBV6-2 and TRBV6-3, could not be told apart with the 87-base-pair reads, so those segments were excluded. In vitro tests confirmed that a few of the cytomegalovirus-associated TCR beta chains recognize cytomegalovirus antigens. A further reported finding was that TCR beta sequences accurately predicted the HLA-A and HLA-B alleles for most subjects in the first cohort. The cohort was sequenced for TCR beta chains only, and without alpha or paired-chain data the features that could be detected were limited. Several of the top co-occurrence clusters appeared to be linked to parvovirus B19, influenza, CMV and Epstein-Barr virus, according to a later analysis. According to a later genetic analysis, donors in an Asian-associated ancestry cluster had fewer N-insertions in productive TCRs than the approximately 610-donor mean. Most TCR sequences were observed very rarely across donors, whereas some public TCRs were present in many individuals. A later genetic analysis associated a missense DCLRE1C variant with V-gene and J-gene trimming of TCR beta chains, and an independent cohort replicated the association. Strong co-occurrence of HLA alleles, especially DR and DQ, made assigning TCR associations to individual alleles difficult. In a later analysis, most CMV-associated TCR beta chains were found to appear HLA-restricted, with HLA associations seemingly driven largely by CMV exposure. A cluster of highly shared sequence variants was judged likely to be a technical artifact of the sequencing pipeline.

Germline trimming: 3 bases from V, 0 bases from J; junction bases outside gene matches: 4. CDR1 and CDR2, looked up from the germline V gene, are WSHSY and SAAADI. Spanning cysteine to phenylalanine, the CDR3 consists of 15 amino acids. The entry retains the CDR3 DNA only, 45 bases that are in frame from base 1. This clone was seen a handful of times. Its specific antigen is unknown. Per-nucleotide qualities are absent, and no much larger clonotype sits a single base away. The cohort was made up of 500 to 800 healthy bone marrow donors. At the time of sampling, every cohort member was nominally healthy, though immune exposures that went unrecorded were likely present. The donor was CMV seropositive and was included in the group of 250 to 300 seropositive cohort members. Every donor gave a peripheral blood sample, and the peripheral blood mononuclear cells from that sample were used for TCR beta sequencing. Genomic DNA extraction from the blood cell samples was performed with the Qiagen DNeasy Blood Extraction Kit.

Receptor amplification or capture employed the immunoSEQ multiplex PCR assay. The multiplex PCR relied on a mix of 60 forward primers for TCR Vbeta segments and 13 reverse primers for TCR Jbeta segments. Amplification of the CDR3 region of rearranged TCR beta genes was performed with a multiplex PCR assay on genomic DNA. Amplified TCR beta libraries were sequenced as 87-base-pair reads on the Illumina HiSeq System. Per the original workflow: In a later analysis, some 80 million unique TCR beta chains were counted across the 650 to 700 repertoires, and roughly 11 million of these chains were shared by at least two donors. Raw reads were error-corrected and collapsed into unique sequences by a nearest-neighbor algorithm in which closely related sequences were merged to remove PCR and sequencing errors. To assign V, D and J gene segments, CDR3 sequences were aligned to IMGT reference sequences. For a sequence to be retained, a match of at least six nucleotides was required to both a V gene segment and a J gene segment. Rearrangements were classified as productive when the CDR3 lacked stop codons and remained in frame with V and J, and all other rearrangements were classified as non-productive. Following IMGT convention, CDR3 was defined as the stretch from the second conserved V-encoded cysteine up to the conserved J-encoded phenylalanine. The earlier analysis of about 610 of the donors excluded any sequence lacking an unambiguous match to a single V gene segment. An earlier analysis of several hundred of the donors called V segments functional above 56.7% productive rearrangements and segregating when the between-donor standard deviation exceeded 5%. A statistical classification framework was built for diagnosing cytomegalovirus status from the catalog of TCR beta chain sequences. In a later analysis, V and J genes were assigned by comparing TCR nucleotide sequences against IMGT/GENE-DB human TR gene sequences. Using the TCRdist pipeline, a later analysis assigned CDR3 sequences along with most-parsimonious VDJ recombination scenarios. In a later analysis, each TCR beta chain was defined by its CDR3 amino acid sequence together with its V-gene family, and reads lacking a unique V-gene family were excluded. In a later analysis, around 650 highly shared, low-generation-probability nucleotide sequences were removed to address suspected cross-contamination and a sequencing artifact. In a later analysis, a clonal expansion index for each public chain was calculated from normalized within-repertoire ranks of inferred template counts. Generation probabilities in a later analysis came from a VDJ recombination model fitted to out-of-frame rearrangements, and those results were checked against IGoR. Hypergeometric tests were used in a later analysis to score TCR-TCR, TCR-HLA and TCR-CMV co-occurrence, with a repertoire-size bias correction applied to the TCR pairs. To estimate false discovery rates, a later analysis permuted the HLA or CMV assignments 20 times. In a later analysis, co-occurring TCRs were grouped using DBSCAN, with TCRdist sequence similarity added in when clustering inside HLA-allele-positive subsets. For co-occurrence clustering, repertoires with fewer than 30,000 or more than 120,000 public chains were excluded, along with roughly five repertoires with anomalous nucleotide sharing. TCRdb took this table from immuneACCESS and kept in-frame rearrangements with V and J called. Such tables lack part of the clones; where checked against another copy, unresolved V genes explain under half of the gap, and the rest is unexplained. V and J calls plus clone size are reproduced from that table; the DNA served to infer D and trimming. The sample table records 170,000 or so clones; about 80% of these occur just once. About 7% of the sample is held by the ten biggest clonotypes.

The chain links TRBV10-2 with TRBJ2-5; 7 junctional bases match TRBD2. The clonotype comes from a man under 40 in good health and CMV-seropositive. Material: PBMCs. The base sequence is TGCGCCAGCAGTGACGCAGCGGGGAACCAAGAGACCCAGTACTTC. This sequence encodes CASSDAAGNQETQYF.